The following is a T cell receptor (beta chain) sequence with its context. Losses at the gene ends were 3 bases for V and 4 bases for J; bases not matched to a gene: 14. The CDR3 extends over 17 amino acids. CDR1 is SGHRS and CDR2 is YFSETQ in the germline V gene. This entry is derived from a study of shared clonotypes between healthy human individuals. Sequencing used immunoSEQ multiplex PCR; TCRdb keeps in-frame clones, though not all of them. The sample consists of a few million clones, over 85% of them appearing once. V gene TRBV5-1 combines with J gene TRBJ2-3; TRBD2 matches 7 bases. The sample comprised naive CD4+ T cells from PBMCs. Subset specified: CD45RA+ positively selected. This clonotype was obtained from a man between 18 and 35 years old in good health. Some clones in this sample may be carry-over from other donors' samples. The CDR3 loop is CASSSSHAAGLADTQYF. The CDR3 DNA reads TGCGCCAGCAGCTCGAGCCACGCAGCGGGACTCGCAGATACGCAGTATTTT.